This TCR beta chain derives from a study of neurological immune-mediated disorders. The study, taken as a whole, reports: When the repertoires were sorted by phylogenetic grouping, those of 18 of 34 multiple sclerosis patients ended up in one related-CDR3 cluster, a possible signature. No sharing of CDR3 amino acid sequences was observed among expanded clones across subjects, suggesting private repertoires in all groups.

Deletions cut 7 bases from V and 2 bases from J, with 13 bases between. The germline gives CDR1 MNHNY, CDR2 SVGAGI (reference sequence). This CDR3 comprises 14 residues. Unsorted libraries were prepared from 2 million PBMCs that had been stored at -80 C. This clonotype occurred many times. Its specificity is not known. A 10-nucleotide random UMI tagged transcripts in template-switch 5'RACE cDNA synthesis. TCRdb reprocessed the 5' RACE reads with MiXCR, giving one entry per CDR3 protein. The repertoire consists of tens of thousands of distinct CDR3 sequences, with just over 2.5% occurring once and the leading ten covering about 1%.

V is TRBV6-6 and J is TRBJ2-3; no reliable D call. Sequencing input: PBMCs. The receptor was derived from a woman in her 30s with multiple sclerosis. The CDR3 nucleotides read TGTGCCAGCACTATAGCAGACAACACAGATACGCAGTATTTT. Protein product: CASTIADNTDTQYF.